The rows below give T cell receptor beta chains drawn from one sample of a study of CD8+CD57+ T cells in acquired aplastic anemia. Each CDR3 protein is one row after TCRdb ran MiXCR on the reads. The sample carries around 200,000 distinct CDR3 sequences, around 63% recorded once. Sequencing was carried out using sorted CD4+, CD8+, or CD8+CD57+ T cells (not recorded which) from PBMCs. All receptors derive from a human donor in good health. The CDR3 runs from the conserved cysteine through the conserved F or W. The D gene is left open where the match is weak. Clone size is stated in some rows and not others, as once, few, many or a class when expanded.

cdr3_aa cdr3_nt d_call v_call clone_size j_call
CATSPTGGNQPQHF TGTGCCACTAGTCCCACAGGCGGCAATCAGCCCCAGCATTTT . TRBV10-3 . TRBJ1-5
CASSPAIGGEQYF TGTGCCAGCTCACCCGCCATCGGGGGCGAGCAGTACTTC . TRBV18 many TRBJ2-7
CSARVIGRGDVNEQFF TGCAGTGCTAGAGTCATCGGGCGGGGGGACGTCAATGAGCAGTTCTTC TRBD2 TRBV20-1 medium-sized TRBJ2-1
CASRSIGTSDSYEQYF TGTGCCAGCAGAAGTATAGGGACTAGCGATTCCTACGAGCAGTACTTC TRBD2 TRBV7-9 many TRBJ2-7
CASSLRVGADNQPQHF TGTGCCAGCAGCTTGAGGGTGGGCGCTGACAATCAGCCCCAGCATTTT . TRBV27 few TRBJ1-5
CSVDVGSLSGNTIYF TGCAGCGTTGATGTGGGGAGCTTGTCTGGAAACACCATATATTTT . TRBV29-1 . TRBJ1-3
CATERAGRAFF TGTGCCACCGAGCGGGCTGGAAGGGCTTTCTTT . TRBV24-1 few TRBJ1-1
CASSRDSLDNEQFF TGTGCCAGCAGTCGGGACAGCTTAGACAATGAGCAGTTCTTC TRBD1 TRBV6-4 many TRBJ2-1
CSVSGPGTGELFF TGCAGTGTTTCCGGGCCTGGGACCGGGGAGCTGTTTTTT . TRBV20-1 many TRBJ2-2
CASSQSGTTEAFF TGTGCCAGTAGTCAGTCAGGGACCACTGAAGCTTTCTTT . TRBV19 many TRBJ1-1
CSVPSGFYNEQFF TGCAGCGTCCCTAGCGGGTTTTACAATGAGCAGTTCTTC TRBD2 TRBV29-1 many TRBJ2-1
CASSPLGTSGSLTEADTQYF TGTGCCAGCAGCCCCCTGGGGACTAGCGGGAGCCTAACTGAGGCAGATACGCAGTATTTT TRBD2 TRBV7-9 . TRBJ2-3
CASSLATGDGYTF TGTGCCAGCAGCTTAGCGACAGGGGATGGCTACACCTTC TRBD1 TRBV11-3 many TRBJ1-2
CASSQGQGLSPLHF TGTGCCAGCAGCCAGGGACAGGGTCTCTCACCCCTCCACTTT TRBD1 TRBV7-2 . TRBJ1-6
CASSFSQGADTQYF TGTGCCAGCAGCTTTTCTCAGGGGGCAGATACGCAGTATTTT TRBD1 TRBV7-8 . TRBJ2-3
CASTTGENSNQPQHF TGTGCCAGCACCACAGGAGAAAATAGCAATCAGCCCCAGCATTTT . TRBV7-9 many TRBJ1-5
CASTQTVAVEQYF TGTGCCAGCACCCAAACCGTCGCGGTCGAGCAGTACTTC . TRBV7-9 few TRBJ2-7
CASSLGGTDQETQYF TGTGCCAGCAGCTTAGGAGGGACAGATCAAGAGACCCAGTACTTC TRBD1 TRBV7-2 . TRBJ2-5
CASSDHPNQPQHF TGCGCCAGCAGTGATCATCCGAATCAGCCCCAGCATTTT . TRBV10-2 many TRBJ1-5
CAISESAGFNQPQHF TGTGCCATCAGTGAGTCAGCAGGGTTCAATCAGCCCCAGCATTTT . TRBV10-3 . TRBJ1-5
CSARDQGFGELFF TGCAGTGCTAGAGACCAGGGTTTCGGGGAGCTGTTTTTT . TRBV20-1 . TRBJ2-2
CASSLTTGAINYGYTF TGTGCCAGCAGTCTAACCACAGGGGCGATTAACTATGGCTACACCTTC TRBD1 TRBV6-5 many TRBJ1-2
CASRSIRGVVNTGELFF TGTGCCAGTAGAAGCATACGAGGGGTGGTGAACACCGGGGAGCTGTTTTTT . TRBV19 . TRBJ2-2
CATQYSLTGNTIYF TGTGCCACCCAGTATAGCTTGACCGGAAACACCATATATTTT . TRBV28 few TRBJ1-3
CASSIGQFYNEQFF TGTGCCAGTAGTATCGGTCAGTTCTACAATGAGCAGTTCTTC . TRBV19 once TRBJ2-1
CASSPHRGLEQYF TGTGCCAGCAGCCCTCACAGGGGGCTCGAGCAGTACTTC TRBD1 TRBV7-8 many TRBJ2-7
CASSRGQGAFGHEQYF TGTGCCAGCAGCCGAGGACAGGGAGCGTTCGGGCACGAGCAGTACTTC TRBD1 TRBV12-3/TRBV12-4 . TRBJ2-7
CASSPLGGGHRAYEQYF TGTGCCAGCAGCCCCCTCGGGGGGGGGCATCGGGCCTACGAGCAGTACTTC TRBD2 TRBV7-2 . TRBJ2-7
CASSLQGFGPSYGYTF TGTGCCAGCAGCTTACAGGGCTTCGGTCCCTCCTATGGCTACACCTTC . TRBV5-4 . TRBJ1-2
CATSRATGNEQFF TGTGCCACCAGCAGAGCGACAGGGAATGAGCAGTTCTTC TRBD1 TRBV15 few TRBJ2-1
CSARPHGIYNEQFF TGCAGTGCTAGACCCCACGGGATTTACAATGAGCAGTTCTTC . TRBV20-1 many TRBJ2-1
CASSRASVTDTQYF TGTGCCAGCAGCAGGGCCTCGGTCACGGATACGCAGTATTTT . TRBV2 . TRBJ2-3
CASRGRGTGELFF TGTGCCAGCAGGGGACGCGGCACCGGGGAGCTGTTTTTT . TRBV9 . TRBJ2-2
CATSPGFTGELFF TGTGCCACCAGTCCAGGGTTCACCGGGGAGCTGTTTTTT . TRBV24-1 . TRBJ2-2
CATSGPDGYTF TGTGCCACCAGTGGCCCGGACGGCTACACCTTC . TRBV24-1 few TRBJ1-2
CASSLVGGATEAFF TGTGCCAGCAGCTTAGTGGGGGGGGCCACTGAAGCTTTCTTT . TRBV7-8 few TRBJ1-1
CASSLTGNSPLHF TGTGCCAGCAGCTTGACAGGGAATTCACCCCTCCACTTT TRBD1 TRBV7-6 many TRBJ1-6
CASSYGTGYEQYF TGCGCCAGCAGCTACGGGACAGGGTACGAGCAGTACTTC TRBD1 TRBV5-1 once TRBJ2-7
CAIRQTNIGELFF TGCGCCATCAGACAGACTAACATCGGGGAGCTGTTTTTT . TRBV10-1 . TRBJ2-2
CASSLTPGPNTGELFF TGTGCCAGCAGCTTAACCCCAGGGCCGAACACCGGGGAGCTGTTTTTT . TRBV7-3 . TRBJ2-2
CASSVSGRAAEQFF TGTGCCAGCAGCGTTAGCGGGAGGGCGGCTGAGCAGTTCTTC TRBD2 TRBV5-6 many TRBJ2-1
CASSSGRARLNSPLHF TGTGCCAGCAGTTCCGGGAGGGCGCGACTTAATTCACCCCTCCACTTT . TRBV7-8 . TRBJ1-6
CSGRQGGEQYF TGCAGCGGACGACAGGGTGGGGAGCAGTACTTC TRBD1 TRBV29-1 . TRBJ2-7
CSVRQGIWGQYF TGCAGCGTGAGACAGGGAATATGGGGGCAGTACTTC TRBD1 TRBV29-1 . TRBJ2-5
CASSYSSDTEAFF TGTGCCAGCAGTTACTCGAGTGACACTGAAGCTTTCTTT . TRBV12-3/TRBV12-4 . TRBJ1-1
CATRSYAEQFF TGTGCCACCAGGAGTTATGCTGAGCAGTTCTTC . TRBV15 few TRBJ2-1
CASSLAELAGEQFF TGTGCCAGCAGCTTAGCGGAGCTAGCCGGTGAGCAGTTCTTC . TRBV7-6 . TRBJ2-1
CSVGDGELFF TGCAGCGTGGGGGACGGGGAGCTGTTTTTT . TRBV29-1 . TRBJ2-2
CASSQGIGFRDVEQYF TGCGCCAGCAGCCAAGGTATTGGGTTCCGGGACGTAGAGCAGTACTTC . TRBV4-3 many TRBJ2-7
CASSLGILNTEAFF TGTGCCAGCAGCTTAGGGATCTTAAACACTGAAGCTTTCTTT . TRBV7-9 . TRBJ1-1
CASSDLGGADGYTF TGTGCCAGCAGTGATCTTGGAGGGGCGGATGGCTACACCTTC . TRBV2 . TRBJ1-2
CATSRQLAGGTDTQYF TGTGCCACCAGCAGACAACTAGCGGGAGGCACAGATACGCAGTATTTT TRBD2 TRBV15 many TRBJ2-3
CSAWTGADYGYTF TGCAGTGCTTGGACAGGGGCGGACTATGGCTACACCTTC TRBD1 TRBV20-1 . TRBJ1-2
CASSLGSDGGFTEAFF TGTGCCAGCAGCTTGGGTTCGGATGGGGGATTCACTGAAGCTTTCTTT . TRBV5-8 many TRBJ1-1
CAISENTGGVDQPQHF TGTGCCATCAGTGAGAATACAGGGGGCGTTGATCAGCCCCAGCATTTT TRBD1 TRBV10-3 . TRBJ1-5